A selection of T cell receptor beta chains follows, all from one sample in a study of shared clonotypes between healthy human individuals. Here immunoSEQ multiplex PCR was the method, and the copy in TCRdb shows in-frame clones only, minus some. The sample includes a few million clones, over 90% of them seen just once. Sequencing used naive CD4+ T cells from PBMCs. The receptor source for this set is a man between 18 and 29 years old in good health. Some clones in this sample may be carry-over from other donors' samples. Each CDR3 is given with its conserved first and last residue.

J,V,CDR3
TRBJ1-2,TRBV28,CASSLWEGRRYGYTF
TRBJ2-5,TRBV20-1,CSGQHQETQYF
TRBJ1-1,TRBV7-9,CASRTDRDTEAFF
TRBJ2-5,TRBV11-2,CASSQYQETQYF
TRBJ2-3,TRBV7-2,CASSLDSDTQYF
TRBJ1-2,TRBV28,CASSLVGVNYGYTF
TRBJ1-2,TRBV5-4,CASSQGPALGYTF
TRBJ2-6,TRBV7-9,CASSSWTGGSGANVLTF
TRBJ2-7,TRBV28,CASSPMTYEQYF
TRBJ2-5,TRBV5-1,CASSSLGPIIEETQYF
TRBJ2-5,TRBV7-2,CASGVQQETQYF
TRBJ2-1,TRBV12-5,CASGLDVAASNNEQFF
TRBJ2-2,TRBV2,CASSVQQGASGELFF
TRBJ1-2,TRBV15,CATSRDGQGRHYGYTF
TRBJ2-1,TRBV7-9,CASSPREYPYNEQFF
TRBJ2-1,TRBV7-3,CASSLTRYNEQFF
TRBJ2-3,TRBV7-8,CASSPSSGRAGDTQYF
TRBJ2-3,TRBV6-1,CAIQWRTSTDTQYF
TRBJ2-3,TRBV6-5,CASKQGLPSTDTQYF
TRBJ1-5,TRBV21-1,CARPFSLPPDPASNQPQHF
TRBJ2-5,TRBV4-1,CASSQGPVGETQYF
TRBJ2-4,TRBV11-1,CASSQTGSPTIQYF
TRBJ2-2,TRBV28,CASYDRIGGELFF
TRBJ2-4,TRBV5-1,CASSLLAGVAKNIQYF
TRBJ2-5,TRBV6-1,CASSELSGTQYF
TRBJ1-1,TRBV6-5,CASRGGGNTEAFF
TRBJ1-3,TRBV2,CASSPVLAPGNTIYF
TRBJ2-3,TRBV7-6,CASSLATGTDTQYF
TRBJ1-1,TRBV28,CASETLGGFDTEAFF
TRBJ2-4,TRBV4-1,CASSQEQASGQNIQYF
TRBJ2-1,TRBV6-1,CASSERRTSYNEQFF
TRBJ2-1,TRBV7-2,CASSAQGYEQFF
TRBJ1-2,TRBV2,CASSATGGGYTF